Below are 4 T cell receptor beta chains sequenced from a single sample in a study of blood T cell repertoires in COVID-19. Method: immunoSEQ multiplex PCR; TCRdb's copy keeps in-frame clones and lacks some. The profile shows around 180,000 clones, approximately 85% of them singletons. Sequenced input: PBMCs or T cells enriched from blood (not recorded which). The receptors were sampled from a woman in her twenties or thirties who had recovered from COVID-19.

The genes are TRBV5-6 and TRBJ2-3; D might be TRBD1 (6 bases). The V gene lost 1 base and the J gene lost 4 bases, with 16 bases spanning the gap. The CDR3 contains 16 residues. CDR1 and CDR2 from the germline V gene are SGHDT and YYEEEE. This chain's CDR3 is CASSLRTTGFPDTQYF. DNA for the CDR3: TGTGCCAGCAGCTTGCGAACTACAGGGTTCCCAGATACGCAGTATTTT.

This rearrangement joins TRBV29-1 to TRBJ2-7; 12 bases map to TRBD2. Germline lookup yields CDR1 SQVTM and CDR2 ANQGSEA. This CDR3 has 14 amino acids. With V trimmed by 1 base and J by 5 bases, 3 bases remained unmatched. CDR3 sequence (DNA): TGCAGCGTTGAAGGACTAGCGGGAGTTAACGAGCAGTACTTC. Protein sequence: CSVEGLAGVNEQYF.

Points on this clone: The junction does not match germline at one end; this may be a read error. The rearrangement uses TRBV3-1 (or the pseudogene TRBV3-2) and TRBJ2-2, with 9 bases matching TRBD1. The CDR3 covers 19 residues. Germline CDR1 is LGHDT and CDR2 is YNNKEL (reference sequence). CDR3 protein: CASSQESLSGTGNPGELFF. DNA of the CDR3: TGTGCCAGCAGCCAAGAATCTTTAAGCGGGACAGGGAACCCCGGGGAGCTGTTTTTT.

The rearrangement links TRBV2 to TRBJ1-5; tentatively, D is TRBD1 (6 bases). Germline V gives CDR1 SNHLY, CDR2 FYNNEI. This CDR3 spans 15 amino acids. Trimming cost V 7 bases and J 5 bases, with 18 bases left between them. CDR3 nucleotide sequence: TGTGCCAGCAAATTCCAGGGGTTAGGGGATCAGCCCCAGCATTTT. Amino acid sequence: CASKFQGLGDQPQHF. The full variable domain, its missing parts supplied by reference TRBV2 and TRBJ1-5, is EPEVTQTPSHQVTQMGQEVILRCVPISNHLYFYWYRQILGQKVEFLVSFYNNEISEKSEIFDDQFSVERPDGSNFTLKIRSTKLEDSAMYFCASKFQGLGDQPQHFGDGTRLSIL.